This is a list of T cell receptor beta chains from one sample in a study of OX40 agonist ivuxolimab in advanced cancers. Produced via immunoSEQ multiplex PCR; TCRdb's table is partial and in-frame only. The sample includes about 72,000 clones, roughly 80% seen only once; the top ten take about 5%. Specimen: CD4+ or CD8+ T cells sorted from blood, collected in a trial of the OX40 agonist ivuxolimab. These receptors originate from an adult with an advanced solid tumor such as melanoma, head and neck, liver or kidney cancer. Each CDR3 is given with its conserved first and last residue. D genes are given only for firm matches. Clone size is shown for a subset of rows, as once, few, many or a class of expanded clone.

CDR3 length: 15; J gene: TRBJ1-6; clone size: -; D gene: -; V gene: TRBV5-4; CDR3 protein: CASSLSGSYNSPLHF; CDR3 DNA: TGTGCCAGCAGCTTATCAGGGAGCTATAATTCACCCCTCCACTTT
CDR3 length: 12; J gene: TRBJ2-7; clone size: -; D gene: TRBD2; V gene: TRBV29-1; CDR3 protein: CSVVERGNEQYF; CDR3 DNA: TGCAGCGTTGTCGAGCGGGGAAACGAGCAGTACTTC
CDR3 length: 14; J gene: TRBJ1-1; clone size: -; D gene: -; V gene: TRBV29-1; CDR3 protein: CSVDRGLVNTEAFF; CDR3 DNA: TGCAGCGTTGACCGGGGATTGGTGAACACTGAAGCTTTCTTT
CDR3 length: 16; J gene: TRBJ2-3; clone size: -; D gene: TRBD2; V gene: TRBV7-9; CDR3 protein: CASTYGAGGDVDTQYF; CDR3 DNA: TGTGCCAGCACTTACGGGGCGGGGGGCGATGTAGATACGCAGTATTTT
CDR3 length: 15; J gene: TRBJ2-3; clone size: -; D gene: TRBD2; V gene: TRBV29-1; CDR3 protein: CSVDDGLAGPDTQYF; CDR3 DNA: TGCAGCGTTGACGACGGACTAGCGGGACCAGATACGCAGTATTTT
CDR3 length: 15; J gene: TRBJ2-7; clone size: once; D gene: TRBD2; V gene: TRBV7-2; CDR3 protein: CASSLALAGGVEQYF; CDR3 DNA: TGTGCCAGCAGCTTAGCTCTAGCGGGGGGGGTCGAGCAGTACTTC
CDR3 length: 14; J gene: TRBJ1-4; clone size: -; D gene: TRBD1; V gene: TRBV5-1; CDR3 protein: CASSLDRAREKLFF; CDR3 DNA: TGCGCCAGCAGCCTGGACAGGGCACGAGAAAAACTGTTTTTT
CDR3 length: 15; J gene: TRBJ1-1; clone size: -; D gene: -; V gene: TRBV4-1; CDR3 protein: CASSQDPRIGTEAFF; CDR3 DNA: TGCGCCAGCAGCCAAGACCCTAGGATAGGCACTGAAGCTTTCTTT
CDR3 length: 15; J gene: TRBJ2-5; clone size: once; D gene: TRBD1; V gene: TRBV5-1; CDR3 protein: CASSLGTGYGETQYF; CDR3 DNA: TGCGCCAGCAGCTTGGGGACAGGGTACGGAGAGACCCAGTACTTC
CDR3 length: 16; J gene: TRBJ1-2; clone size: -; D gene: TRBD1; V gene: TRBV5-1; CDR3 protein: CASSWSSRGRSYGYTF; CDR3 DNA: TGCGCCAGCAGCTGGTCATCAAGGGGGCGCAGTTATGGCTACACCTTC
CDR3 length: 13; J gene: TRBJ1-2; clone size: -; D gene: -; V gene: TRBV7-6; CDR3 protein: CASSFPGGYGYTF; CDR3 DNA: TGTGCCAGCAGCTTCCCGGGAGGCTATGGCTACACCTTC
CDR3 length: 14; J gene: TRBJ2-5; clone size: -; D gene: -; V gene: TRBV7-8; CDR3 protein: CASSPRTGQETQYF; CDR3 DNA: TGTGCCAGCAGCCCGCGGACTGGGCAAGAGACCCAGTACTTC
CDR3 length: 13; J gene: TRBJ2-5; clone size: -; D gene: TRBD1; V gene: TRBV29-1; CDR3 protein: CSVEVTGPETQYF; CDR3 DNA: TGCAGCGTTGAAGTGACAGGGCCAGAGACCCAGTACTTC
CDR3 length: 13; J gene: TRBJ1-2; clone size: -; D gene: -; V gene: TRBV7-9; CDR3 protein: CASSLVGTGGYTF; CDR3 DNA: TGTGCCAGCAGCTTAGTGGGAACGGGAGGCTACACCTTC
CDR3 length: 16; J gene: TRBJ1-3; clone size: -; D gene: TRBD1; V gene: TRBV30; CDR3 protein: CAWSVDRGPPGNTIYF; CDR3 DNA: TGTGCCTGGAGTGTGGACAGGGGGCCACCTGGAAACACCATATATTTT
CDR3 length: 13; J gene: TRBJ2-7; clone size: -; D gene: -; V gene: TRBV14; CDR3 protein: CASSRGTIGEQYF; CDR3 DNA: TGTGCCAGCAGCCGTGGGACCATTGGTGAGCAGTACTTC
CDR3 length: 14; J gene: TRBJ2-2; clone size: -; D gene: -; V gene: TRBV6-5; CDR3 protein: CASSYGGATGELFF; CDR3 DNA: TGTGCCAGCAGTTACGGAGGGGCCACCGGGGAGCTGTTTTTT
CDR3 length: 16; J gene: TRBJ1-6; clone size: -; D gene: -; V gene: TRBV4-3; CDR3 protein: CASSQEPAGLNSPLHF; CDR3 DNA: TGCGCCAGCAGCCAAGAGCCGGCAGGCCTCAACTCACCCCTCCACTTT
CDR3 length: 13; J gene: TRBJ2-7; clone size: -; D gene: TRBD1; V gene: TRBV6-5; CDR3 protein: CASRRQGLREQYF; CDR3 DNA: TGTGCCAGCAGAAGACAGGGTTTGCGCGAGCAGTACTTC
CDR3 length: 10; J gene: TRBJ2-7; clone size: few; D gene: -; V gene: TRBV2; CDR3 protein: CASRRYEQYF; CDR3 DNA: TGTGCCAGCAGGCGGTACGAGCAGTACTTC
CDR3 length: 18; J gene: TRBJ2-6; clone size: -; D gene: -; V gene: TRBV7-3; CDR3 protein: CASSLYPLRGSGANVLTF; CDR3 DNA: TGTGCCAGCAGCTTATATCCCCTACGGGGATCCGGGGCCAACGTCCTGACTTTC
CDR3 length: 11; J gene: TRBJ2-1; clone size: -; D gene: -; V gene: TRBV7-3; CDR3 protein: CASSLGNEQFF; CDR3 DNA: TGTGCCAGCAGCCTAGGGAATGAGCAGTTCTTC
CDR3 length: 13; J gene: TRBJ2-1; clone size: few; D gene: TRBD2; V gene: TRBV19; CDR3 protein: CASSALAVYEQFF; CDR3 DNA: TGTGCCAGTAGTGCCCTAGCGGTATATGAGCAGTTCTTC
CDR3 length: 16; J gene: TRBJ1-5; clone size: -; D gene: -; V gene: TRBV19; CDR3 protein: CASADRTRQIYQPQHF; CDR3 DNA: TGTGCCAGTGCGGATAGAACCCGACAGATCTATCAGCCCCAGCATTTT
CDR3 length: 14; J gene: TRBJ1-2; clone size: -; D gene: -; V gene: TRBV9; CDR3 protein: CASSGPQGRVGYTF; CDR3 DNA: TGTGCCAGCAGCGGGCCGCAGGGAAGGGTAGGCTACACCTTC
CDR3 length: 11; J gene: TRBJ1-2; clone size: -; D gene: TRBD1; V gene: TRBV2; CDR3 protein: CASRTGDGYTF; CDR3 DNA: TGTGCCAGCAGGACAGGGGACGGCTACACCTTC
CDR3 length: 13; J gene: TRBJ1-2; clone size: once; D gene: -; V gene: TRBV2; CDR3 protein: CASSRQPGDGYTF; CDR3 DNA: TGTGCCAGCAGCAGACAGCCGGGGGATGGCTACACCTTC
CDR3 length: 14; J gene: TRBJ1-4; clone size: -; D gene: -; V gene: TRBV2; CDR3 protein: CASLRGTHDEKLFF; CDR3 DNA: TGTGCCAGCCTTCGGGGGACACATGACGAAAAACTGTTTTTT
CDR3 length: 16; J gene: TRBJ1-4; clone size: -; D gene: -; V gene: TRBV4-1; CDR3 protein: CASSQDRRSSDEKLFF; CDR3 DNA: TGCGCCAGCAGCCAAGATAGGAGAAGCAGTGATGAAAAACTGTTTTTT
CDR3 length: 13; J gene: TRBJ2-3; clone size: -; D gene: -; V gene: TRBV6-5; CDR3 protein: CASSVPGTDTQYF; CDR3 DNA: TGTGCCAGCAGTGTCCCCGGGACGGATACGCAGTATTTT
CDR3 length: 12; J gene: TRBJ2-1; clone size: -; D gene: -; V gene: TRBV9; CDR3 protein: CASSTELREQFF; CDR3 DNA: TGTGCCAGCAGCACAGAACTCCGGGAGCAGTTCTTC
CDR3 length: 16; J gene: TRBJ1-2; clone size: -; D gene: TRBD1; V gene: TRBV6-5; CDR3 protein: CASSYSSGTGGNGYTF; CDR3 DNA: TGTGCCAGCAGTTACTCTTCCGGGACAGGGGGCAATGGCTACACCTTC
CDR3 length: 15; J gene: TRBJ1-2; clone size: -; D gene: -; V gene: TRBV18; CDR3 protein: CASSPRDRNNYGYTF; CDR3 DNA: TGTGCCAGCTCACCACGAGACAGGAATAACTATGGCTACACCTTC
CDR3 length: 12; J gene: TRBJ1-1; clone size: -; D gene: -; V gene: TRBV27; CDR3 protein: CASSSWPGEAFF; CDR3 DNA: TGTGCCAGCAGTTCCTGGCCAGGTGAAGCTTTCTTT
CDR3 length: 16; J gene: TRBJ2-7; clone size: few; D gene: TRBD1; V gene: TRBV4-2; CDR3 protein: CASSQEPVDRPYEQYF; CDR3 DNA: TGTGCCAGCAGCCAAGAGCCAGTGGACAGGCCCTACGAGCAGTACTTC
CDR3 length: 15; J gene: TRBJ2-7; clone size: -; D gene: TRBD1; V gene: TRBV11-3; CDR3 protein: CASSLRTGSSYEQYF; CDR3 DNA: TGTGCCAGCAGCTTAAGGACAGGGAGTAGTTACGAGCAGTACTTC
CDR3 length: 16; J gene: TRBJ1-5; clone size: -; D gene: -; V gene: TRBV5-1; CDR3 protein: CASSPLGGGLNQPQHF; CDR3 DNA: TGCGCCAGCAGCCCCTTGGGTGGGGGCCTCAATCAGCCCCAGCATTTT
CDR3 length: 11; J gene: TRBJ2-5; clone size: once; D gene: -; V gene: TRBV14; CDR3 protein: CASSQVETQYF; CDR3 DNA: TGTGCCAGCAGCCAAGTGGAGACCCAGTACTTC
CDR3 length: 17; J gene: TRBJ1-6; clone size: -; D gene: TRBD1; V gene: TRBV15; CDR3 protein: CATSPRTGPLYLSPLHF; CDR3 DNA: TGTGCCACCAGCCCCCGGACAGGGCCTCTCTATCTTTCACCCCTCCACTTT
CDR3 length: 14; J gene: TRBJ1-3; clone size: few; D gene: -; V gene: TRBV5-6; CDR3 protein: CASSLVGSGNTIYF; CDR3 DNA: TGTGCCAGCAGCTTGGTTGGGTCTGGAAACACCATATATTTT
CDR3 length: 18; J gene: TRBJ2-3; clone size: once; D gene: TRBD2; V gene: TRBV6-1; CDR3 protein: CASSALAPSGSSTDTQYF; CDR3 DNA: TGTGCCAGCAGTGCCCTCGCACCTAGCGGGAGTTCTACAGATACGCAGTATTTT
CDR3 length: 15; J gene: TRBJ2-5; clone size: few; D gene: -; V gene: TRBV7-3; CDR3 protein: CASNAPGATPSTQYF; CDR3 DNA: TGTGCCAGCAATGCGCCCGGGGCCACCCCATCGACCCAGTACTTC
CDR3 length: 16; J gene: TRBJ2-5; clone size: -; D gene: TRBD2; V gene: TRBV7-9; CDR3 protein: CASSVGLAGGQETQYF; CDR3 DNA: TGTGCCAGCAGCGTCGGACTAGCGGGGGGCCAAGAGACCCAGTACTTC
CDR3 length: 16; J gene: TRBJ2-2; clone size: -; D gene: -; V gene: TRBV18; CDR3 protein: CASSPSGLANTGELFF; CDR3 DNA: TGTGCCAGCTCACCGAGTGGGTTGGCGAACACCGGGGAGCTGTTTTTT
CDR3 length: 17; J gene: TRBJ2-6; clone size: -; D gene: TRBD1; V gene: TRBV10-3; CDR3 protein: CAISGTGGKSGANVLTF; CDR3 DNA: TGTGCCATCAGTGGGACAGGGGGAAAGTCTGGGGCCAACGTCCTGACTTTC
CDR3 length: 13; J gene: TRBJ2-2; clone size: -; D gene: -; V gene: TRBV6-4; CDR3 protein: CASSVADTGELFF; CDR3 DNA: TGTGCCAGCAGTGTAGCGGACACCGGGGAGCTGTTTTTT
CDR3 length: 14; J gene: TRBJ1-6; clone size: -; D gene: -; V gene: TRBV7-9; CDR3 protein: CASSSPGPNSPLHF; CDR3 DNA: TGTGCCAGCAGTTCACCGGGACCCAATTCACCCCTCCACTTT
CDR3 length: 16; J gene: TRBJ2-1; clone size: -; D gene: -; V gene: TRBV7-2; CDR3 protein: CASSVIPGFSYNEQFF; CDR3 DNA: TGTGCCAGCAGCGTAATCCCAGGGTTCTCCTACAATGAGCAGTTCTTC
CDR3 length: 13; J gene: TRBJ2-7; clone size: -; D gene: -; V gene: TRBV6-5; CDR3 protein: CASSYEEDYEQYF; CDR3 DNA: TGTGCCAGCAGTTACGAGGAGGACTACGAGCAGTACTTC
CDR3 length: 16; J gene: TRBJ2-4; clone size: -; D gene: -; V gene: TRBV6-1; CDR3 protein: CASSEAPVGAKNIQYF; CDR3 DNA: TGTGCCAGCAGTGAAGCGCCCGTCGGGGCCAAAAACATTCAGTACTTC
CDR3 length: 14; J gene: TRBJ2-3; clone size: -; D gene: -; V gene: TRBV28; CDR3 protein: CASSPGGSADTQYF; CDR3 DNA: TGTGCCAGCAGTCCCGGGGGTTCTGCAGATACGCAGTATTTT